Presented here are 5 T cell receptor beta chains from one specimen sequenced in a study of beta chain features in type 1 diabetes. The authors reverse transcribed all of the isolated RNA, so sequencing captured expressed TCRB transcripts. The method was immunoSEQ multiplex PCR; TCRdb's version includes in-frame clones alone and lacks a portion of them. The data hold about 150,000 clones, with 8% to 13% observed a single time. Sample: naive CD4+ T cells from blood. The receptors were gathered from a man aged 18-30 years in good health.

The genes are TRBV20-1 and TRBJ1-2, with no clear D. This CDR3 contains 11 residues. Germline loops: CDR1 DFQATT, CDR2 SNEGSKA (reference sequence). In DNA form, the CDR3 reads TGCGTACCAAGGGCGGGGAGCGGCTACACCTTC. Its translation is CVPRAGSGYTF.

This clone was counted between two and nine times. This chain connects TRBV18 to TRBJ2-7; 7 positions match TRBD1. Looked up from germline, CDR1 is KGHSH and CDR2 is LQKENI. The CDR3 totals 13 residues. V was pared by 4 bases and J by 1 base, with 1 base of the junction left unmatched. CDR3 sequence (DNA): TGTGCCAGCTCACTGGACAGGTCCTACGAGCAGTACTTC. Its translation: CASSLDRSYEQYF. Full variable domain (remainder filled in from reference TRBV18 and TRBJ2-7): NAGVMQNPRHLVRRRGQEARLRCSPMKGHSHVYWYRQLPEEGLKFMVYLQKENIIDESGMPKERFSAEFPKEGPSILRIQQVVRGDSAAYFCASSLDRSYEQYFGPGTRLTVT.

A few counts support this clone. This rearrangement joins TRBV7-2 to TRBJ2-1, with TRBD2 identical over 9 bases. The J segment lost 8 bases and the V segment lost 4 bases, leaving 15 bases of the junction unmatched. This CDR3 is 17 amino acids long. Germline V CDR1 and CDR2: SGHTA, FQGNSA. This chain's CDR3 is CASSSQIKRGDMYEQFF. In DNA, the CDR3 is TGTGCCAGCAGCTCACAGATAAAGCGGGGGGATATGTATGAGCAGTTCTTC.

The chain joins TRBV27 to TRBJ1-4; D unclear. V shed 2 bases and J shed 0 bases, with 7 bases lying between them. Germline CDR1 is MNHEY and CDR2 is SMNVEV (reference sequence). This CDR3 is built from 15 residues. CDR3 protein: CASSLVPATNEKLFF. In nucleotides, the CDR3 is TGTGCCAGCAGTTTAGTCCCAGCAACTAATGAAAAACTGTTTTTT. Full variable domain (outside the CDR3, taken from reference TRBV27 and TRBJ1-4): EAQVTQNPRYLITVTGKKLTVTCSQNMNHEYMSWYRQDPGLGLRQIYYSMNVEVTDKGDVPEGYKVSRKEKRNFPLILESPSPNQTSLYFCASSLVPATNEKLFFGSGTQLSVL.

This clone came up a few times. The chain recombines TRBV6-6 with TRBJ1-2, with D possibly matching TRBD1 (6 bases). The length of the CDR3 is 12 residues. V lost 6 bases and J lost 4, with 9 bases in between. Germline V gives CDR1 MNHNY, CDR2 SVGAGI (reference sequence). As DNA, the CDR3 is TGTGCCAGCAGCCGGGACATCTATGGCTACACCTTC. Its translation: CASSRDIYGYTF.